This T cell receptor (beta chain) originates from a study of blood T cells in healthy people across ages. The CDR3 is made up of 18 amino acids. Germline lookup yields CDR1 SGHDN and CDR2 FVKESK. V trimming: 6 bases; J trimming: 5 bases; junction bases outside the gene matches: 17. With a J-beta primer mix and a sample-barcoded 5' primer, a second PCR ran about 7 to 12 cycles. One entry per CDR3 protein, called by TCRdb with MiXCR from the 5' RACE reads. This sample has under 1,000,000 distinct CDR3 sequences, with around half found just once. The V call is TRBV14, the J call TRBJ2-2, with 8 nucleotides matching TRBD1. The clonotype comes from an elderly man in good health. Sequenced: blood. The CDR3 DNA sequence: TGTGCCAGCAGTCCCAGGGGGCGAATCTCATCGGTGACCGGGGAGCTGTTTTTT. Residues: CASSPRGRISSVTGELFF.